This T cell receptor (beta chain) was found in a study of blood T cell repertoires in COVID-19. Background on the study: Material from acute and convalescent COVID-19 was sourced from the United States, Italy and Spain. Sources were T cells, B-cell-depleted T cells, or PBMCs; the material itself was cDNA or gDNA.

Methods used by the authors: Nucleated cell counts were estimated from reference gene primer amplification. Profiling relied on immunoSEQ multiplex PCR, and the TCRdb table lists in-frame clones only, not all of them. V and J calls and clone size follow that table, whereas D and trimming were derived from the DNA. The repertoire includes some 220,000 clones, about 79% of them detected once, and approximately 10% sits in the top ten. CDR1 and CDR2 (germline): SGHAT, FQDESV (reference sequence). The V end lost 1 base, the J end lost 4 bases, and 12 bases lay between the germline ends. There are 15 residues in the CDR3.

The chain has TRBV11-1 and TRBJ2-3; D may be TRBD2 (6 bases). The source is a man aged 50-60 years with active or convalescent COVID-19. Sequencing input: peripheral blood. CDR3 sequence (DNA): TGTGCCAGCAGCTTAGAACTAGGGGAGGCAGATACGCAGTATTTT. This codes for CASSLELGEADTQYF.